This entry is about one T cell receptor beta chain. Its antigen remains unknown. Study processing details: Roughly 110,000 patient and 13.4x10^4 healthy donor in-frame TCRbeta sequences came from conventional T cells. Here immunoSEQ multiplex PCR was the method, and the copy in TCRdb shows in-frame clones only, minus some. V, J and clone size were drawn from that table, and D and trimming were deduced from the DNA. The repertoire holds approximately 24,000 clones, with nearly 97% as singletons. CD4+CD127+ cells were sorted as the conventional CD4 T cells. Controls came from healthy donors unrelated to patients. This sample was taken from a study of B cell selection in AIRE deficiency. General observations from the study: TCRbeta-only data showed roughly 33% of shared healthy Treg sequences in healthy Tconv. Shorter CDR3s marked shared Treg sequences, biased toward few non-templated insertions.

Germline V gene sequence: CDR1 SNHLY, CDR2 FYNNEI. CDR3 length equals 13 residues. V was pared by 4 bases and J by 10 bases, with 4 bases of the junction left unmatched. The chain recombines TRBV2 with TRBJ1-6, with 7 bases fitting TRBD1. Sequenced sample: CD4+CD127+ conventional T cells sorted from PBMCs. The sequence was obtained from a human donor in good health. CDR3 loop: CASSGQGESPLHF. CDR3 nucleotide sequence: TGTGCCAGCAGTGGCCAGGGGGAGTCACCCCTCCACTTT.